What follows describes a single TCR beta chain. Its specificity is unknown. This record comes from a study of CD8 T cells in ankylosing spondylitis. The study, taken as a whole, reports: Some motif variants were previously reported in reactive arthritis synovial fluid and blood. Ankylosing spondylitis blood appeared to carry a characteristic TCR beta motif of roughly eight highly homologous variants. The authors found the disease-linked clones to be CD8+ and relatively rare in peripheral blood.

The V and J ends lost 8 bases and 5 bases, in that order; junction bases with no gene match: 4. This CDR3 contains 12 residues. Germline CDR1 is ENHRY and CDR2 is SYGVKD. TCRdb re-called the 5' RACE reads with MiXCR, one entry per CDR3 protein. The sample has 250,000 to 300,000 distinct CDR3 sequences; 15% to 25% are singletons. The chain links TRBV10-3 to TRBJ2-3; 7 bases match TRBD2. Sequences were obtained from blood, either unsorted or a sorted T cell fraction (not recorded which). This sequence originates from a male donor with ankylosing spondylitis or in good health (not recorded which). CDR3 coding DNA: TGTGCCATCTCCGGGGGGAAAGATACGCAGTATTTT. Translating it yields CAISGGKDTQYF.